This T cell receptor (beta chain) originates from a study of T cell repertoires in aging, cancer and after chemotherapy. Across the study: Clear clonal overlap appeared across healthy donor samples taken over several months to years.

Multiplex touch-down PCR with TRB-A/B primers amplified rearranged V-D-J TRB sequences. TCRdb re-called the multiplex PCR reads with MiXCR, one entry per CDR3 protein. Here the sample spans under 7,500 distinct CDR3 sequences, 27% being singletons. V lost 2 bases and J lost 4; bases outside the gene matches: 7. Germline loops: CDR1 DFQATT, CDR2 SNEGSKA (reference sequence). The CDR3 runs to 15 residues. General study findings and limits: Across the chemotherapy interval, each cancer cohort showed higher median generation probability, suggesting thymic rebound.

TCR beta rearrangements were amplified from peripheral blood genomic DNA. A few counts support this clonotype. As yet, its antigen is unknown. The receptor's source is a human donor in good health. This rearrangement joins TRBV20-1 to TRBJ1-2; 10 nucleotides align to TRBD1. Sample: blood. This chain's CDR3 is CSARPGTGVTYGYTF. The DNA for the CDR3 is TGCAGTGCTAGACCCGGGACAGGGGTAACCTATGGCTACACCTTC.